This T cell receptor (beta chain) derives from a study of blood T cells in healthy people across ages. General study findings and limits: Diversity of TCR beta per million T cells declined in a roughly linear way with age.

For this clonotype: Its cognate antigen is unknown.

This CDR3 is 13 amino acids long. Trimming shortened V by 4 bases and J by 2 bases, and 6 bases separated the two germline ends. The second PCR ran roughly 6 to 11 cycles with a sample-barcoded 5' primer and J-beta primers. TCRdb used MiXCR to reprocess the 5' RACE reads, holding one entry per CDR3 protein. This sample has about 1.5 million distinct CDR3 sequences, with 35% to 45% found just once. The chain has TRBV12-3 or TRBV12-4 and TRBJ2-1; the D is unclear. The sequencing sample was made of blood. The origin of this receptor is a woman under 30 in good health. CDR3 in DNA: TGTGCCAGCAGTTCGCGGCCCTACAATGAGCAGTTCTTC. It is translated as CASSSRPYNEQFF.